A selection of T cell receptor beta chains follows, all from one sample in a study of CD8 T cells in ankylosing spondylitis. TCRdb itself ran the 5' RACE reads through MiXCR, one entry per CDR3 protein. This table holds roughly 300,000 distinct CDR3 sequences, 8% found once. Sequenced: blood, either unsorted or a sorted T cell fraction (not recorded which). The receptors originated from a male donor with ankylosing spondylitis. CDR3s include the opening cysteine and the closing phenylalanine or tryptophan. D genes are given only for firm matches. Not all rows give a size; the values are once, few, many and, for expanded clones, a class.

D gene	V gene	clone size	J gene	CDR3 DNA	CDR3 protein
NA	TRBV9	NA	TRBJ1-3	TGTGCCAGCAGCGTAGAACGGACAGTAAGCTCTGGAAACACCATATATTTT	CASSVERTVSSGNTIYF
NA	TRBV5-4	NA	TRBJ2-7	TGTGCCAGCAGCTATGACACAGGGTGGGAGCAGTACTTC	CASSYDTGWEQYF
NA	TRBV7-9	few	TRBJ1-5	TGTGCCAGCAGCTCAGGTTCACAAAGGACGGGCCAGCCCCAGCATTTT	CASSSGSQRTGQPQHF
TRBD2	TRBV4-2	many	TRBJ2-1	TGTGCCAGCAGCCAAGCCGATAGCGGGAGCTCTGAGCAGTTCTTC	CASSQADSGSSEQFF
TRBD2	TRBV9	few	TRBJ2-7	TGTGCCAGCAGCGTAGGGATAGCGGGAGGCTCCTACGAGCAGTACTTC	CASSVGIAGGSYEQYF
NA	TRBV7-9	few	TRBJ2-1	TGTGCCAGCAGCCAGGATTTCCCCGACTACAATGAGCAGTTCTTC	CASSQDFPDYNEQFF
NA	TRBV27	NA	TRBJ2-7	TGTGCCAGCGGCAGGGACGGATCCTACGAGCAGTACTTC	CASGRDGSYEQYF
TRBD2	TRBV20-1	few	TRBJ2-1	TGCAGTGCTATCTTTACCTCGGGGGGCAATGAGCAGTTCTTC	CSAIFTSGGNEQFF
TRBD2	TRBV7-9	few	TRBJ2-1	TGTGCCAGCAGCTTAGGGGGGGGGAGGCGATACAATGAGCAGTTCTTC	CASSLGGGRRYNEQFF
NA	TRBV12-3/TRBV12-4	NA	TRBJ2-2	TGTGCCAGCAGTTTAGGGCCAGGAGGGACCGGGGAGCTGTTTTTT	CASSLGPGGTGELFF
NA	TRBV2	NA	TRBJ1-1	TGTGCCATCGTAAACACTGAAGCTTTCTTT	CAIVNTEAFF
NA	TRBV7-9	NA	TRBJ2-7	TGTGCCAGCAGCTTTTCGGGGGGACAGGCCTACGAGCAGTACTTC	CASSFSGGQAYEQYF
TRBD2	TRBV6-1	many	TRBJ2-7	TGTGCCAGCAGTAGGACTAGCGGGATTGGGGAGCAGTACTTC	CASSRTSGIGEQYF
NA	TRBV5-1	NA	TRBJ1-4	TGCGCCAGCAGCCCGGCGGATACAACTAATGAAAAACTGTTTTTT	CASSPADTTNEKLFF
NA	TRBV13	NA	TRBJ2-1	TGTGCCAGCAGCTCCTTGGGAGAGCAGTTCTTC	CASSSLGEQFF
NA	TRBV3-1	NA	TRBJ2-1	TGTGCCAGCACCCCAGGTGCTAGGTCCTACAATGAGCAGTTCTTC	CASTPGARSYNEQFF
TRBD2	TRBV10-3	NA	TRBJ2-3	TGTGCCATCAGACTTAGCGGGGGGAACACAGATACGCAGTATTTT	CAIRLSGGNTDTQYF
NA	TRBV20-1	few	TRBJ1-2	TGCAGTGCCTCCCCCTTGAGGTCGGCTAACTATGGCTACACCTTC	CSASPLRSANYGYTF